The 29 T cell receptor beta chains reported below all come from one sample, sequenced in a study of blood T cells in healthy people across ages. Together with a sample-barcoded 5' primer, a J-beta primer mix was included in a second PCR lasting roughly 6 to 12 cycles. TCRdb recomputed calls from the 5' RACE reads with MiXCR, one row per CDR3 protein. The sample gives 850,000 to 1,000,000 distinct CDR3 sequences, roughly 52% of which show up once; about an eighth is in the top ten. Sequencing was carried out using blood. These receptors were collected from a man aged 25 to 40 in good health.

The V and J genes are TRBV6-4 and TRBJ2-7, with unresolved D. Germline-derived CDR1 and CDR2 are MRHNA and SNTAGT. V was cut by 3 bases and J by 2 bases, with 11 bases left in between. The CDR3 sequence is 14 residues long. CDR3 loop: CASSDEAGAYEQYF. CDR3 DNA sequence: TGTGCCAGCAGTGATGAGGCAGGAGCCTACGAGCAGTACTTC.

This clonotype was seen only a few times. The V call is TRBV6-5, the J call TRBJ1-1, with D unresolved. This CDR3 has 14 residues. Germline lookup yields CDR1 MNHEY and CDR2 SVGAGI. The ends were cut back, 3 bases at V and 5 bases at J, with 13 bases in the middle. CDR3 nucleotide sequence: TGTGCCAGCAGTTATTCCCCAGGTAGTACTGAAGCTTTCTTT. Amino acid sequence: CASSYSPGSTEAFF.

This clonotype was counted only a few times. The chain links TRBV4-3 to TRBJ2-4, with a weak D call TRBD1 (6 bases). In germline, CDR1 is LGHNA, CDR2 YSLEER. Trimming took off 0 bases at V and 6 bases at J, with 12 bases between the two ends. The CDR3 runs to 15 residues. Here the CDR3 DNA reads TGCGCCAGCAGCCAAGATCAGGGGATGGGAAACATTCAGTACTTC. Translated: CASSQDQGMGNIQYF.

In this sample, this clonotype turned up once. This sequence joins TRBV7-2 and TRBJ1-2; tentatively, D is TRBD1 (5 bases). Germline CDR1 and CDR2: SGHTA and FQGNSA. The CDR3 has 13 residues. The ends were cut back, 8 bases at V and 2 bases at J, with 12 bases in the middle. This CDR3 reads CASGMGGNYGYTF. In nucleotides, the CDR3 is TGTGCCAGCGGAATGGGGGGAAACTATGGCTACACCTTC.

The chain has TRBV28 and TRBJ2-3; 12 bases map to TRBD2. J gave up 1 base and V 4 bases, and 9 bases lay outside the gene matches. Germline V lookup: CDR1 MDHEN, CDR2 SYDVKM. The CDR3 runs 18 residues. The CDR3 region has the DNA TGTGCCAGCAGTTCTGCTAGCGGGGGGGCCCCGCGCACAGATACGCAGTATTTT. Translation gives CASSSASGGAPRTDTQYF. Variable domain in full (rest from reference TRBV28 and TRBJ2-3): DVKVTQSSRYLVKRTGEKVFLECVQDMDHENMFWYRQDPGLGLRLIYFSYDVKMKEKGDIPEGYSVSREKKERFSLILESASTNQTSMYLCASSSASGGAPRTDTQYFGPGTRLTVL.

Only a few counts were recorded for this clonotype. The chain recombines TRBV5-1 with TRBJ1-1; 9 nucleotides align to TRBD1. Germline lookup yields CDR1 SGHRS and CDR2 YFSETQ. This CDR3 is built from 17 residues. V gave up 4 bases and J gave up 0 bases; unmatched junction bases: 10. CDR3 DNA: TGCGCCAGCAGCACGGCGACAGGGGGGACTCTGAACACTGAAGCTTTCTTT. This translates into CASSTATGGTLNTEAFF. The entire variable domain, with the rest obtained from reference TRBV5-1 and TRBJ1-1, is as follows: KAGVTQTPRYLIKTRGQQVTLSCSPISGHRSVSWYQQTPGQGLQFLFEYFSETQRNKGNFPGRFSGRQFSNSRSEMNVSTLELGDSALYLCASSTATGGTLNTEAFFGQGTRLTVV.

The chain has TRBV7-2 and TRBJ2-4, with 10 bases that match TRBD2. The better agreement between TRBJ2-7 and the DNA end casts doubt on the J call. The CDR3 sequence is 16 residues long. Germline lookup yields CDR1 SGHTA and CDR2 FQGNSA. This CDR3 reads CASSSTGTSVNNEQYF. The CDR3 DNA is TGTGCCAGCAGCTCAACCGGGACTAGCGTTAACAACGAGCAGTACTTC.

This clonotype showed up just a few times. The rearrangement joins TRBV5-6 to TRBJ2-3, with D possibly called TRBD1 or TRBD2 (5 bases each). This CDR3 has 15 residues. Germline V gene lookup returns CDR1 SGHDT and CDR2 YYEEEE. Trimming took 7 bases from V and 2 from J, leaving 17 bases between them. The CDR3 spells CASVPRLGTTDTQYF. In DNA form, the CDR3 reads TGTGCCAGCGTCCCGCGGTTGGGGACCACAGATACGCAGTATTTT. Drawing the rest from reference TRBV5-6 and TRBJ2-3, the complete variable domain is DAGVTQSPTHLIKTRGQQVTLRCSPKSGHDTVSWYQQALGQGPQFIFQYYEEEERQRGNFPDRFSGHQFPNYSSELNVNALLLGDSALYLCASVPRLGTTDTQYFGPGTRLTVL.

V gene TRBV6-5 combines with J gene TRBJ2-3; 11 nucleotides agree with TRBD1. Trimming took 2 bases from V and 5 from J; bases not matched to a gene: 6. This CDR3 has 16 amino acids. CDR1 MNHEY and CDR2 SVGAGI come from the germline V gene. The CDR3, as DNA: TGTGCCAGCAGTTACGGGACAGGGGGATCTGGAGATACGCAGTATTTT. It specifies CASSYGTGGSGDTQYF.

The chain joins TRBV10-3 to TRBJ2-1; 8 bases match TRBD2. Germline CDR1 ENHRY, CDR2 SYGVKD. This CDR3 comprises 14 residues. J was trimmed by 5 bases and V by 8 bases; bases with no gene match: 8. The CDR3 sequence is CAIQGRGANNEQFF. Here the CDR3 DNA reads TGTGCCATCCAAGGGCGGGGGGCTAACAATGAGCAGTTCTTC.

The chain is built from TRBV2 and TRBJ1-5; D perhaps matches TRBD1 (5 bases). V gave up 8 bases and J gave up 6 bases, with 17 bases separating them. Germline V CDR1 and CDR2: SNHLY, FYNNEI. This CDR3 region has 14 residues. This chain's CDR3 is CASQSWGDGQPQHF. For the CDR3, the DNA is TGTGCCAGCCAGTCGTGGGGGGACGGTCAGCCCCAGCATTTT.

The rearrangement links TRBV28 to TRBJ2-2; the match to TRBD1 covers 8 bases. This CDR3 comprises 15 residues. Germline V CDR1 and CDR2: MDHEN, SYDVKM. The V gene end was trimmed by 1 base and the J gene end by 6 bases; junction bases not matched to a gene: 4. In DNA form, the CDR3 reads TGTGCCAGCAGTTTATTCACAGGGGGGTCCGGGGAGCTGTTTTTT. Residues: CASSLFTGGSGELFF.

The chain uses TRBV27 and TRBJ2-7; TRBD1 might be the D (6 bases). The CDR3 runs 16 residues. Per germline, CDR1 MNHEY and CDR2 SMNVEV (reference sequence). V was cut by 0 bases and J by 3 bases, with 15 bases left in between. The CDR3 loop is CASSLSPQGAVYEQYF. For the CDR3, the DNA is TGTGCCAGCAGTTTATCTCCACAGGGAGCCGTCTACGAGCAGTACTTC.

CDR3 in amino acids: CASSWGQGMNTEAFF. The CDR3 nucleotides are TGCGCCAGCAGCTGGGGACAGGGCATGAACACTGAAGCTTTCTTT. This chain links TRBV4-1 with TRBJ1-1, with 9 bases identical to TRBD1. J was trimmed by 0 bases and V by 5 bases; bases with no gene match: 4. This CDR3 spans 15 amino acids. Germline V gene lookup returns CDR1 MGHRA and CDR2 YSYEKL.

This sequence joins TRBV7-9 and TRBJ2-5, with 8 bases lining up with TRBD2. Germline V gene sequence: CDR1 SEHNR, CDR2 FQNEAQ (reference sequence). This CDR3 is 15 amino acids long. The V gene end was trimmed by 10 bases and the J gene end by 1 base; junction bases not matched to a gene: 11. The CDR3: CATGRSGGRQETQYF. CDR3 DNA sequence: TGTGCCACCGGGAGGAGCGGGGGACGCCAAGAGACCCAGTACTTC.

CDR3 region: CASRDVDKRNYGYTF. The CDR3 DNA follows: TGCGCCAGCCGTGATGTGGACAAGCGCAACTATGGCTACACCTTC. The V and J genes are TRBV4-3 and TRBJ1-2; maybe TRBD1 (5 bases). V was clipped by 8 bases and J by 2 bases, with 18 bases between them. The germline gives CDR1 LGHNA, CDR2 YSLEER. The CDR3 covers 15 residues.

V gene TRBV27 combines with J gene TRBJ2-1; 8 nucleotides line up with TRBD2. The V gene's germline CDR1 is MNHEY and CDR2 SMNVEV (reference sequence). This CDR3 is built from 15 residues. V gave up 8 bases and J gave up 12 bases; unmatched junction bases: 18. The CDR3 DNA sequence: TGTGCCAGCCTCCCGGACATTGACGGGAGGGAGGTGCAGTTCTTC. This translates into CASLPDIDGREVQFF.

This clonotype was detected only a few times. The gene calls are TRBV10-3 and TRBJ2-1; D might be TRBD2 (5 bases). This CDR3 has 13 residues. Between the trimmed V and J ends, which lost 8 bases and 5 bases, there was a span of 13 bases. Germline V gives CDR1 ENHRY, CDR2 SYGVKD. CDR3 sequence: CAIVSPGNNEQFF. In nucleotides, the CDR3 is TGTGCCATCGTCAGTCCGGGGAACAATGAGCAGTTCTTC.

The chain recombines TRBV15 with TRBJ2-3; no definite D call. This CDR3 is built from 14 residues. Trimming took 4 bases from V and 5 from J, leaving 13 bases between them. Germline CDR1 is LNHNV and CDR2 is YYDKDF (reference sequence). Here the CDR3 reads CATSTTRLIDTQYF. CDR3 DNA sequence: TGTGCCACCAGCACCACACGTTTAATAGATACGCAGTATTTT.

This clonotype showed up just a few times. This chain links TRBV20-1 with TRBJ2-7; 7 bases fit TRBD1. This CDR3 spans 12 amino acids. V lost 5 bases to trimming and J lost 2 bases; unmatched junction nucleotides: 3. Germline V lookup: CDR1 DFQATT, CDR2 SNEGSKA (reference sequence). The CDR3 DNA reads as TGCAGTGCTCATGACAGGGCCTACGAGCAGTACTTC. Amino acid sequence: CSAHDRAYEQYF.

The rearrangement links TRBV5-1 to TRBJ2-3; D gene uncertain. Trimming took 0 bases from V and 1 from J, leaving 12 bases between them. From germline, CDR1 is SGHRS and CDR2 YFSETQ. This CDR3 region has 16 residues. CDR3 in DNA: TGCGCCAGCAGCTTGGGTACGGCCCCTCGCACAGATACGCAGTATTTT. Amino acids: CASSLGTAPRTDTQYF.

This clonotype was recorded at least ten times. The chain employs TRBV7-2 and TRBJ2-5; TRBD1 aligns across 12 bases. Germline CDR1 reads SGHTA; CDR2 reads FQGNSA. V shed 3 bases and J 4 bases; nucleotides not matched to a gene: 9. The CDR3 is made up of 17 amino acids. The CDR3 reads CASSFNPGQGAGETQYF. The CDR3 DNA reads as TGTGCCAGCAGCTTTAATCCGGGACAGGGGGCGGGAGAGACCCAGTACTTC.

The DNA of the CDR3 is TGCAGTGCTGCCATTGGACAGTCTGGAAACACCATATATTTT. This encodes CSAAIGQSGNTIYF. The chain combines TRBV20-1 with TRBJ1-3, with D perhaps TRBD1 (6 bases). There are 14 residues in the CDR3. V gave up 5 bases and J gave up 1 base, with 12 bases separating them. Germline lookup yields CDR1 DFQATT and CDR2 SNEGSKA (reference sequence).

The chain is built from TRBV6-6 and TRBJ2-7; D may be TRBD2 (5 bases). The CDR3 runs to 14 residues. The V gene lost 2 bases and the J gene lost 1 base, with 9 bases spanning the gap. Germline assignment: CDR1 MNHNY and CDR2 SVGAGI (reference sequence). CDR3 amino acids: CASSYEGRSYEQYF. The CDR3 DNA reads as TGTGCCAGCAGTTACGAAGGGAGATCCTACGAGCAGTACTTC.

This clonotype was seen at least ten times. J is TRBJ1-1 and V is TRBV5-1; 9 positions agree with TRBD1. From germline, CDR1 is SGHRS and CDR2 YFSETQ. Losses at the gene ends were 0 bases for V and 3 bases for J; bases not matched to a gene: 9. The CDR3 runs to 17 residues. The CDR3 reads CASSLDLMDRGHTEAFF. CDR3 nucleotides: TGCGCCAGCAGCTTGGATCTAATGGACAGGGGCCACACTGAAGCTTTCTTT.

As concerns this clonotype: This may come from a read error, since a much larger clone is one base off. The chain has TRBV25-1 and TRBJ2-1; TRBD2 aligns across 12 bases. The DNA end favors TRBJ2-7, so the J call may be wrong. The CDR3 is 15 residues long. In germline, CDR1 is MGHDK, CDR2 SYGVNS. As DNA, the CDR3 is TGTGCCAGCACCTCTAGCGGGGGGGTGTACAATGAGCAGTACTTC. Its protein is CASTSSGGVYNEQYF.

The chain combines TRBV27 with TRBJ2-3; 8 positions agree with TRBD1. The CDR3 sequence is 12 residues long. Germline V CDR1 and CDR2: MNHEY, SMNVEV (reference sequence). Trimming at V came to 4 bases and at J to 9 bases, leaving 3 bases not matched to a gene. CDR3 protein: CASSSQGATQYF. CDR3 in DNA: TGTGCCAGCAGTTCTCAGGGGGCAACGCAGTATTTT.

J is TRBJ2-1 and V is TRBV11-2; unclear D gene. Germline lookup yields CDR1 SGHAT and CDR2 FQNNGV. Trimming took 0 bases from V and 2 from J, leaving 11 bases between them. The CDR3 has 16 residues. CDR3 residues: CASSLERGNPYNEQFF. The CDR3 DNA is TGTGCCAGCAGCTTAGAACGAGGAAACCCCTACAATGAGCAGTTCTTC.

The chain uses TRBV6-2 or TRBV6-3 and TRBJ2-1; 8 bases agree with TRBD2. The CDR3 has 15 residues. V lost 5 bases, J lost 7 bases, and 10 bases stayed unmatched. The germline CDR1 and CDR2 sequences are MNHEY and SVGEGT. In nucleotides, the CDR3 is TGTGCCAGCAGTCCCCTAGGGCGGGGGGCTAATGAGCAGTTCTTC. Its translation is CASSPLGRGANEQFF.